This T cell receptor (beta chain) was identified in a study of identical twins. Worth noting for this clonotype: Its cognate antigen is unknown.

Whole-study results and caveats: Twins showed weaker excess sharing in their beta out-of-frame sequences. A lower insertion count was a feature of abundant cord blood beta clonotypes, with no such feature in memory repertoires.

Germline assignment: CDR1 SGHVS and CDR2 FQNEAQ. V gave up 1 base and J gave up 5 bases; unmatched junction bases: 4. The CDR3 is 14 residues long. TCRdb re-derived calls from the 5' RACE reads in MiXCR, one entry per CDR3 protein. The table has just under 650,000 distinct CDR3 sequences, less than 9% seen once. These data were also reused for a study on yellow fever vaccine responses in identical twins.

Specimen: PBMCs. The origin of this receptor is a young woman in good health. The rearrangement joins TRBV7-8 to TRBJ1-2; the match to TRBD1 covers 7 bases. For the CDR3, the DNA is TGTGCCAGCAGCTTAGATGGGACAGTATATGGCTACACCTTC. Amino acid sequence: CASSLDGTVYGYTF.